Each of the 13 T cell receptor beta chains below was sequenced from the same sample in a study of blood T cell repertoires in COVID-19. Profiled with immunoSEQ multiplex PCR; TCRdb holds only in-frame clones, not every one. The table records some 380,000 clones, approximately 91% of them present only once. The specimen sequenced was PBMCs or T cells enriched from blood (not recorded which). These receptors all come from a woman in her 40s with acute COVID-19.

This chain joins TRBV3-1 (or the pseudogene TRBV3-2) and TRBJ2-6; maybe TRBD2 (5 bases). V gave up 0 bases and J gave up 3 bases, with 9 bases separating them. CDR3 length equals 16 residues. Germline V gene sequence: CDR1 LGHDT, CDR2 YNNKEL (reference sequence). This CDR3 reads CASSQDLLVGANVLTF. For the CDR3, the DNA is TGTGCCAGCAGCCAAGATTTACTAGTTGGGGCCAACGTCCTGACTTTC.

This rearrangement joins TRBV5-4 to TRBJ1-5, with D possibly TRBD1 on 6 matching bases. Germline V CDR1 and CDR2: SGHNT, YYREEE (reference sequence). V lost 0 bases to trimming and J lost 5 bases, with 9 bases between them. This CDR3 spans 14 amino acids. The CDR3 bases are TGTGCCAGCAGCTTGGCAGGGGAGCATCAGCCCCAGCATTTT. Translating it yields CASSLAGEHQPQHF.

J is TRBJ2-2 and V is TRBV25-1; D is perhaps TRBD1 (6 bases). This CDR3 spans 18 amino acids. The germline V gene encodes CDR1 MGHDK and CDR2 SYGVNS. Trimming removed 8 bases from V and 2 bases from J, with 24 bases in between. The CDR3 sequence: CASLPPGTPGINTGELFF. The DNA for the CDR3 is TGTGCCAGCTTACCCCCCGGGACACCCGGAATAAACACCGGGGAGCTGTTTTTT.

The gene calls are TRBV27 and TRBJ1-2; 8 bases line up with TRBD1. The CDR3 is 14 residues long. V lost 5 bases, J lost 7 bases, and 9 bases stayed unmatched. The germline V gene has CDR1 MNHEY and CDR2 SMNVEV (reference sequence). The CDR3 coding sequence is TGTGCCAGCAGTCCGAGCCGGACAGGGATTGGCTACACCTTC. The encoded protein is CASSPSRTGIGYTF.

V and J are TRBV11-2 and TRBJ1-3; D not resolved. Trimming pared 3 bases from V and 2 bases from J, leaving 8 bases between. This CDR3 is built from 14 residues. Germline CDR1 is SGHAT and CDR2 is FQNNGV. CDR3 loop: CASSFWAAGNTIYF. The CDR3, as DNA: TGTGCCAGCAGCTTTTGGGCAGCTGGAAACACCATATATTTT.

The chain uses TRBV30 and TRBJ1-1, with D possibly matching TRBD1 (5 bases). The CDR3 contains 13 residues. Trimming removed 6 bases at V and 1 base at J, with 12 bases between. Germline V gene data show CDR1 as GTSNPN and CDR2 as SVGIG (reference sequence). DNA for the CDR3: TGTGCCTGCAATACAGGTTCGAACACTGAAGCTTTCTTT. It codes for CACNTGSNTEAFF.

J is TRBJ1-5 and V is TRBV15; 10 bases match TRBD1. CDR1 and CDR2 (germline): LNHNV, YYDKDF (reference sequence). The CDR3 has 15 amino acids. J gave up 6 bases and V 3 bases, and 5 bases lay outside the gene matches. The CDR3 DNA reads TGTGCCACCAGCAGGGACAGGGGGGCCACTCAGCCCCAGCATTTT. This gives the protein CATSRDRGATQPQHF.

This chain connects TRBV4-1 to TRBJ1-2; 9 nucleotides match TRBD1. This CDR3 is 15 amino acids long. The germline V gene has CDR1 MGHRA and CDR2 YSYEKL. J lost 4 bases, V lost 6 bases, and 9 bases had no gene match. CDR3: CASRQKLGQGYGYTF. The CDR3, as DNA: TGCGCCAGCAGACAGAAATTGGGACAGGGCTATGGCTACACCTTC.

This clone was counted a single time. The V gene is TRBV5-8, the J gene TRBJ1-5, with no clear D. V dropped 5 bases and J dropped 3 bases, with 9 bases sitting between them. Germline loops: CDR1 SGHTS, CDR2 YDEGEE. CDR3 length: 13 amino acids. The CDR3 region has the DNA TGTGCCAGCAGTGGGAGGACCAATCAGCCCCAGCATTTT. Translating it yields CASSGRTNQPQHF.

The J gene is TRBJ1-2, the V gene TRBV19; TRBD1 aligns across 9 bases. The CDR3 totals 13 residues. Per the germline V gene, CDR1 is LNHDA and CDR2 is SQIVND (reference sequence). With V trimmed by 3 bases and J by 7 bases, 3 bases remained unmatched. The CDR3 sequence: CASSIPDRGGYTF. CDR3 nucleotide sequence: TGTGCCAGTAGTATCCCGGACAGGGGTGGCTACACCTTC.

V usage is TRBV19 and J usage is TRBJ1-4; 8 positions agree with TRBD1. This CDR3 region has 18 residues. V was pared by 4 bases and J by 0 bases, with 10 bases of the junction left unmatched. CDR1 LNHDA and CDR2 SQIVND come from the germline V gene (reference sequence). The DNA of the CDR3 is TGTGCCAGTAGTACAACGGACAGGGCTACTGCAACTAATGAAAAACTGTTTTTT. It is translated as CASSTTDRATATNEKLFF.

This chain links TRBV15 with TRBJ1-2; tentative D call: TRBD1 (6 bases). The length of the CDR3 is 16 residues. Trimming removed 1 base from V and 0 bases from J, with 12 bases in between. Germline V gives CDR1 LNHNV, CDR2 YYDKDF (reference sequence). CDR3 nucleotide sequence: TGTGCCACCAGCAGAGTTAGGGACACTTCTAACTATGGCTACACCTTC. Protein product: CATSRVRDTSNYGYTF.

This clone was seen a single time. The rearrangement uses TRBV30 and TRBJ1-2; 9 nucleotides align to TRBD1. CDR3 length: 17 residues. V shed 6 bases and J 1 base; nucleotides not matched to a gene: 15. CDR1 and CDR2 (germline): GTSNPN, SVGIG (reference sequence). The DNA of the CDR3 is TGTGCCTGTATAAAGGACAGGGGCGCGAACTTTAACTATGGCTACACCTTC. Its protein is CACIKDRGANFNYGYTF.